The 9 T cell receptor beta chains listed next were all sequenced from one sample in a study of post-analysis software for immune sequencing data. Study results and caveats: Controls showed lower frequencies than patients for five or six TRBV segments, and TRBV5-6, TRBV5-1 and TRBV20-1 were among these.

The authors incorporated unique molecular identifiers into the TCR beta cDNA libraries. One entry per CDR3 protein results from TCRdb running MiXCR on the PCR reads. The table includes 650,000 to 850,000 distinct CDR3 sequences, approximately 57% detected once. The antigens these receptors bind are not known. The sample was blood. The receptors come from a girl under 18 with multiple sclerosis.

This clonotype was counted a few times. V usage is TRBV6-1 and J usage is TRBJ2-7; 7 positions agree with TRBD2. Germline V CDR1 and CDR2: MNHNS, SASEGT. The V segment lost 5 bases and the J segment 0 bases; nucleotides outside the gene matches: 13. The CDR3 is 17 amino acids. DNA for the CDR3: TGTGCCAGCAGTCCCCTTCGAGGCGGGAGTGGCTCCTACGAGCAGTACTTC. Translated, it gives CASSPLRGGSGSYEQYF.

J is TRBJ2-1 and V is TRBV20-1; TRBD2 matches at 9 bases. Looked up from germline, CDR1 is DFQATT and CDR2 is SNEGSKA (reference sequence). The CDR3 covers 16 residues. The trim removed 4 bases at V and 4 bases at J, leaving 11 bases unmatched. The CDR3 reads CSAINRASGIYNEQFF. Here the CDR3 DNA reads TGCAGTGCTATAAATAGGGCTAGCGGGATTTACAATGAGCAGTTCTTC.

This clonotype has more than one count but fewer than ten. The chain uses TRBV20-1 and TRBJ2-7, with a possible D match to TRBD2 (5 bases). The CDR3 sequence is 12 residues long. Looked up from germline, CDR1 is DFQATT and CDR2 is SNEGSKA (reference sequence). V was trimmed by 2 bases and J by 7 bases, leaving 12 bases between them. CDR3 bases: TGCAGTGCTAGATCCCAAGGCGGGGAGCAGTACTTC. Its protein is CSARSQGGEQYF.

This clonotype was detected only a few times. The rearrangement joins TRBV25-1 to TRBJ1-2; no clear D gene. This CDR3 is built from 15 residues. With 1 base removed from V and 7 bases from J, the gap between germline ends came to 16 bases. CDR1 and CDR2 from the germline V gene are MGHDK and SYGVNS. The CDR3 region is CASSESGTPGFGYTF. The CDR3 coding sequence is TGTGCCAGCAGTGAATCGGGTACACCGGGGTTTGGCTACACCTTC.

The chain couples TRBV24-1 to TRBJ2-1; no definite D call. V shed 9 bases and J shed 4 bases, with 12 bases lying between them. Germline V gene lookup returns CDR1 KGHDR and CDR2 SFDVKD. The CDR3 is 13 amino acids. CDR3 protein: CATRMVSYNEQFF. For the CDR3, the DNA is TGTGCCACCCGAATGGTTTCGTACAATGAGCAGTTCTTC.

Concerning this clonotype: Mismatch with germline at one junction end may stem from a read error. J is TRBJ2-1 and V is TRBV10-3, with 7 bases that match TRBD2. The germline gives CDR1 ENHRY, CDR2 SYGVKD. The CDR3 runs to 17 residues. CDR3 sequence (DNA): TGTGCCGTCAGCCCTGCCCCCGCGGGAGTCCGGCGGGATGAGCAGTTCTTC. This sequence encodes CAVSPAPAGVRRDEQFF.

V gene TRBV5-4 combines with J gene TRBJ2-7, with TRBD1 matching over 10 bases. CDR3 length: 14 amino acids. Trimming removed 4 bases from V and 2 bases from J; junction bases left unmatched: 3. CDR1 is SGHNT, CDR2 YYREEE, per germline (reference sequence). CDR3: CASSVDRGTYEQYF. For the CDR3, the DNA is TGTGCCAGCAGCGTGGACAGGGGGACCTACGAGCAGTACTTC.

This chain uses TRBV6-5 with TRBJ2-7; D not resolved. Trimming cost V 0 bases and J 2 bases, with 8 bases left between them. The germline V gene has CDR1 MNHEY and CDR2 SVGAGI. The CDR3 has 14 residues. DNA for the CDR3: TGTGCCAGCAGTTACTCGACCAGTCCCTACGAGCAGTACTTC. Translated, it gives CASSYSTSPYEQYF.

This clonotype was observed a handful of times. The chain is built from TRBV20-1 and TRBJ1-1; D unresolved. CDR3 length: 10 amino acids. Trimming stripped 3 bases from V and 7 bases from J, with 6 bases between. Germline assignment: CDR1 DFQATT and CDR2 SNEGSKA (reference sequence). The CDR3 region has the DNA TGCAGTGCTAGTAGCGGTGAAGCTTTCTTT. It is translated as CSASSGEAFF.